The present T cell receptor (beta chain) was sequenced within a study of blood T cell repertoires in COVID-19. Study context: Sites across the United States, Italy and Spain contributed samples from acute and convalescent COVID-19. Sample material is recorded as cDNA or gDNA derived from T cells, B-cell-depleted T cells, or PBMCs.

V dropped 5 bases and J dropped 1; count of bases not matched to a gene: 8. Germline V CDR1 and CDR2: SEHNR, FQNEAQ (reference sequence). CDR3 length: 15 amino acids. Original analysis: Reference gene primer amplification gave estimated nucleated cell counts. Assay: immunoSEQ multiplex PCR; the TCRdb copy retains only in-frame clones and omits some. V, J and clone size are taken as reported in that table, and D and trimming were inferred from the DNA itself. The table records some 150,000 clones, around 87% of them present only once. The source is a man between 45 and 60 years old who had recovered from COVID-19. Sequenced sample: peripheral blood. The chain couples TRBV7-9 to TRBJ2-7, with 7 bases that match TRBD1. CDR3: CASSDQGTVSYEQYF. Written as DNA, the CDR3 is TGTGCCAGCAGCGACCAGGGGACAGTATCCTACGAGCAGTACTTC.